Listed here is a single T cell receptor beta chain. The entry originates in a study of shared clonotypes between healthy human individuals. V gave up 4 bases and J gave up 4 bases; unmatched junction bases: 10. Germline CDR1 SGHNT, CDR2 YYREEE (reference sequence). This CDR3 spans 18 amino acids. TCRdb keeps only in-frame clones here, not all; method: immunoSEQ multiplex PCR. The table shows 1,400,000 or so clones, with 98% occurring only once. The sequencing input was naive CD4+ T cells sorted from blood. As for subset: CD45RA+ positively selected. The J gene is TRBJ2-2, the V gene TRBV5-4; 13 bases match TRBD2. The clonotype comes from a man aged 30-40 years in good health. The CDR3 sequence is CASSLGLAGRFGTGELFF. CDR3 DNA sequence: TGTGCCAGCAGCCTGGGACTAGCGGGAAGGTTCGGCACCGGGGAGCTGTTTTTT.